These T cell receptor beta chains were read from a single sample in a study of beta chain features in type 1 diabetes. Sequencing used immunoSEQ multiplex PCR; TCRdb keeps in-frame clones, though not all of them. The sample consists of over 650,000 clones, more than 12% of them appearing once. Material: naive CD4+ T cells from blood. The receptor set was obtained from a young man with type 1 diabetes. Both conserved end residues are part of each CDR3. The order of the fields is D gene, V gene, CDR3 length, clone size, J gene, CDR3 protein, CDR3 DNA. The D gene is left open where the match is weak. Clone size, where shown, is once, few, many, or a class for clones that have expanded.

NA,TRBV28,12,few,TRBJ2-5,CASSPSQETQYF,TGTGCCAGCAGCCCATCCCAAGAGACCCAGTACTTC
TRBD1,TRBV2,14,few,TRBJ1-2,CATLYSTGAEGYTF,TGTGCCACCTTATATTCCACAGGGGCGGAAGGCTACACCTTC
TRBD2,TRBV5-1,17,NA,TRBJ2-5,CASSSGGSGKIQETQYF,TGCGCCAGCAGCTCCGGTGGTAGCGGGAAGATCCAAGAGACCCAGTACTTC
NA,TRBV30,15,NA,TRBJ1-5,CAWSKGASGNQPQHF,TGTGCCTGGTCAAAAGGGGCTTCGGGCAATCAGCCCCAGCATTTT
NA,TRBV7-9,13,few,TRBJ1-5,CASSFEGDQPQHF,TGTGCCAGCAGCTTTGAGGGAGATCAGCCCCAGCATTTT
TRBD2,TRBV7-2,15,few,TRBJ2-3,CASSPAGTSRDTQYF,TGTGCCAGCAGCCCAGCCGGGACTAGCAGAGATACGCAGTATTTT
NA,TRBV5-1,12,NA,TRBJ2-5,CASSLEGETQYF,TGCGCCAGCAGCTTGGAGGGAGAGACCCAGTACTTC
TRBD1,TRBV18,15,few,TRBJ1-1,CASSQGQVMNTEAFF,TGTGCCAGCTCACAGGGACAGGTGATGAACACTGAAGCTTTCTTT
TRBD1,TRBV4-3,16,NA,TRBJ1-5,CASSQDRGGPNQPQHF,TGCGCCAGCAGCCAAGATCGAGGGGGCCCCAATCAGCCCCAGCATTTT
NA,TRBV11-3,14,NA,TRBJ2-2,CASSLTANTGELFF,TGTGCCAGCAGCTTAACCGCGAACACCGGGGAGCTGTTTTTT
NA,TRBV2,13,few,TRBJ2-3,CASSSTSTDTQYF,TGTGCCAGCTCCTCAACTAGCACAGATACGCAGTATTTT
NA,TRBV19,13,NA,TRBJ1-1,CASSREGGTEAFF,TGTGCCAGTAGCCGGGAGGGTGGCACTGAAGCTTTCTTT
NA,TRBV29-1,11,few,TRBJ1-1,CSVNPETEAFF,TGCAGCGTTAACCCGGAAACTGAAGCTTTCTTT
NA,TRBV7-2,18,NA,TRBJ2-6,CASSLVGTVSSGANVLTF,TGTGCCAGCAGCTTAGTGGGGACGGTGAGCTCTGGGGCCAACGTCCTGACTTTC
TRBD2,TRBV5-1,15,NA,TRBJ2-1,CASTGTSGGYNEQFF,TGCGCCAGCACCGGGACTAGCGGAGGGTATAATGAGCAGTTCTTC
NA,TRBV30,11,few,TRBJ2-3,CAWSHKRGQYF,TGTGCCTGGAGTCATAAACGAGGGCAGTATTTT
TRBD2,TRBV7-2,15,few,TRBJ2-7,CASSSPSGRAHEQYF,TGTGCCAGCAGCTCTCCTAGCGGGAGGGCCCACGAGCAGTACTTC
NA,TRBV7-3,13,NA,TRBJ2-7,CASSLTPGNEQYF,TGTGCCAGCAGCTTAACTCCGGGGAACGAGCAGTACTTC
NA,TRBV6-5,12,NA,TRBJ2-1,CASSRGLYEQFF,TGTGCCAGCAGCCGCGGACTGTACGAGCAGTTCTTC
NA,TRBV19,13,NA,TRBJ2-2,CASSRPAAGELFF,TGTGCCAGTAGTAGGCCAGCTGCCGGGGAGCTGTTTTTT
TRBD2,TRBV10-3,15,few,TRBJ2-3,CAISDQRGASDTQYF,TGTGCCATCAGTGATCAGCGGGGGGCCTCAGATACGCAGTATTTT
TRBD2,TRBV30,14,NA,TRBJ2-1,CAWKRTSGGNEQFF,TGTGCCTGGAAGAGGACTAGCGGGGGAAATGAGCAGTTCTTC
TRBD1,TRBV9,14,NA,TRBJ1-5,CASSLGQGGQPQHF,TGTGCCAGCAGCCTGGGACAGGGTGGGCAGCCCCAGCATTTT
NA,TRBV5-1,14,once,TRBJ2-5,CASSLWQGLETQYF,TGCGCCAGCAGCTTGTGGCAGGGCCTTGAGACCCAGTACTTC
NA,TRBV9,15,NA,TRBJ2-1,CASSWQGSSYNEQFF,TGTGCCAGCAGTTGGCAGGGGAGCTCCTACAATGAGCAGTTCTTC
NA,TRBV9,15,NA,TRBJ2-1,CASSVGDPDNNEQFF,TGTGCCAGCAGCGTAGGGGACCCGGATAACAATGAGCAGTTCTTC
NA,TRBV5-6,16,few,TRBJ2-7,CASSKSSGTDTYEQYF,TGTGCCAGCAGTAAATCCTCTGGGACCGACACCTACGAGCAGTACTTC
NA,TRBV7-2,15,NA,TRBJ2-5,CASSLDYEGRETQYF,TGTGCCAGCAGCTTAGATTATGAGGGGAGAGAGACCCAGTACTTC
TRBD1,TRBV28,15,NA,TRBJ2-7,CASSGPWTGGEEQYF,TGTGCCAGCAGTGGCCCCTGGACAGGGGGTGAAGAGCAGTACTTC
NA,TRBV15,12,few,TRBJ2-4,CATSSQGNIQYF,TGTGCCACCAGCAGCCAGGGAAACATTCAGTACTTC
TRBD2,TRBV7-2,16,NA,TRBJ2-5,CASSLAASGGQETQYF,TGTGCCAGCAGCTTAGCGGCTAGCGGGGGACAAGAGACCCAGTACTTC
NA,TRBV6-6,14,NA,TRBJ2-1,CASSLDRSYNEQFF,TGTGCCAGCAGTCTTGACAGGTCCTACAATGAGCAGTTCTTC
NA,TRBV25-1,11,few,TRBJ2-1,CASSAYNEQFF,TGTGCCAGCAGTGCATACAATGAGCAGTTCTTC
NA,TRBV4-3,17,NA,TRBJ1-2,CASSQEGSGRANYGYTF,TGCGCCAGCAGCCAAGAAGGCTCTGGCAGGGCTAACTATGGCTACACCTTC
NA,TRBV10-3,15,few,TRBJ1-2,CAIVASVLANYGYTF,TGTGCCATCGTCGCCAGCGTTTTAGCTAACTATGGCTACACCTTC
NA,TRBV30,16,NA,TRBJ2-5,CAWSVGEGSGQRKSYF,NA
NA,TRBV30,14,few,TRBJ2-2,CARHRDTNTGELFF,TGTGCCCGGCACCGGGACACGAACACCGGGGAGCTGTTTTTT
NA,TRBV4-3,14,NA,TRBJ1-4,CASSQEPTNEKLFF,TGCGCCAGCAGCCAAGAACCTACTAATGAAAAACTGTTTTTT
TRBD1,TRBV7-9,15,few,TRBJ2-5,CASRLDRAPQETQYF,TGTGCCAGCAGGCTAGACAGGGCCCCTCAAGAGACCCAGTACTTC
NA,TRBV13,13,few,TRBJ1-5,CASSTRRNQPQHF,TGTGCCAGCAGCACCCGGAGGAATCAGCCCCAGCATTTT
TRBD1,TRBV2,14,few,TRBJ2-7,CASSGRDRMNEQYF,TGTGCCAGCAGTGGAAGGGACAGGATGAACGAGCAGTACTTC
NA,TRBV28,13,few,TRBJ2-3,CASGKGRVDTQYF,TGTGCCAGCGGGAAGGGTAGGGTAGATACGCAGTATTTT
NA,TRBV4-1,13,few,TRBJ2-7,CASSQPKQWEQYF,TGTGCCAGCAGCCAACCAAAACAGTGGGAGCAGTACTTC
NA,TRBV28,16,NA,TRBJ1-1,CASSSSLGRGETEAFF,TGTGCCAGCAGTTCCTCCCTAGGACGGGGGGAGACTGAAGCTTTCTTT
TRBD1,TRBV5-4,14,few,TRBJ2-7,CASSAGTGKHEQYF,TGTGCCAGCAGTGCCGGGACAGGGAAGCACGAGCAGTACTTC
NA,TRBV29-1,14,few,TRBJ1-1,CSVVGVPMNTEAFF,TGCAGCGTTGTAGGGGTCCCAATGAACACTGAAGCTTTCTTT
TRBD1,TRBV6-6,15,NA,TRBJ1-2,CASSYRGRSNYGYTF,TGTGCCAGCAGCTACAGGGGGCGAAGTAACTATGGCTACACCTTC
NA,TRBV5-1,11,few,TRBJ2-3,CASSGGDTQYF,TGCGCCAGCAGCGGGGGAGATACGCAGTATTTT
NA,TRBV5-1,14,few,TRBJ2-3,CASSFNLLTDTQYF,TGCGCCAGCAGCTTTAACCTACTAACAGATACGCAGTATTTT
NA,TRBV10-3,15,NA,TRBJ2-3,CATAGIRGRTDTQYF,TGTGCCACCGCCGGTATCCGGGGGAGGACAGATACGCAGTATTTT
NA,TRBV9,12,few,TRBJ1-3,CASSVAGNTIYF,TGTGCCAGCAGCGTAGCTGGAAACACCATATATTTT
TRBD1,TRBV15,12,few,TRBJ2-7,CATSRPDRAQYF,TGTGCCACCAGCAGACCAGACAGGGCGCAATACTTC
NA,TRBV4-3,17,few,TRBJ2-2,CASSQAPRGPNTGELFF,TGCGCCAGCAGCCAAGCCCCGAGGGGCCCGAACACCGGGGAGCTGTTTTTT
TRBD2,TRBV28,14,NA,TRBJ2-7,CASIPSGEVLEQYF,TGTGCCAGCATTCCGAGCGGGGAAGTGCTCGAGCAGTACTTC
TRBD1,TRBV25-1,14,few,TRBJ2-7,CASSTDRWPYEQYF,TGTGCCAGCAGCACGGACAGGTGGCCCTACGAGCAGTACTTC